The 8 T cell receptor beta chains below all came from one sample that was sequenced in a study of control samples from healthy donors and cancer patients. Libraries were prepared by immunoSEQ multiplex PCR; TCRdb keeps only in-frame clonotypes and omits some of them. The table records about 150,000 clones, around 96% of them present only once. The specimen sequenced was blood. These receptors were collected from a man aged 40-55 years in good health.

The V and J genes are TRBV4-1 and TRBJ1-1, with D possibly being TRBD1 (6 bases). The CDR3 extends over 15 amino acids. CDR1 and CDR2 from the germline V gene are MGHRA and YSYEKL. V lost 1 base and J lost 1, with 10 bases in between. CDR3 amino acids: CASSQALQGNTEAFF. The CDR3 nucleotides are TGCGCCAGCAGCCAAGCCCTACAGGGGAACACTGAAGCTTTCTTT.

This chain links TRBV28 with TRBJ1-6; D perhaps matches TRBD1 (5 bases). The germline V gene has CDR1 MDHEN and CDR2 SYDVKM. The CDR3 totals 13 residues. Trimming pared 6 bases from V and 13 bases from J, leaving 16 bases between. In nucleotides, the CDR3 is TGTGCCAGCAGACCCACAGGCGTGGGGCCCCTCCACTTT. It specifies CASRPTGVGPLHF.

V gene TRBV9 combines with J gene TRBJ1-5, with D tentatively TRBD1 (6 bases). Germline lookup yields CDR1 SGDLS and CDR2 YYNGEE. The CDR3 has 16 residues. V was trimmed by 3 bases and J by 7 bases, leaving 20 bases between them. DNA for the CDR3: TGTGCCAGCAGCGCCCGCGAGGGGGGCGCGGGGCAGCCCCAGCATTTT. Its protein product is CASSAREGGAGQPQHF.

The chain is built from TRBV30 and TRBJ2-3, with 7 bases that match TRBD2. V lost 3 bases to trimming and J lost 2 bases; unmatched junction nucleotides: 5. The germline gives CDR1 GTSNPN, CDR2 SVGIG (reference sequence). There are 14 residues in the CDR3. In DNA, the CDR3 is TGTGCCTGGAGCTGGGGGGGGGACACAGATACGCAGTATTTT. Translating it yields CAWSWGGDTDTQYF.

This CDR3 reads CASKQGGNYGYTF. As DNA, the CDR3 is TGTGCCAGCAAACAGGGGGGGAACTATGGCTACACCTTC. The V and J genes are TRBV2 and TRBJ1-2, with 8 bases that match TRBD1. The CDR3 is made up of 13 amino acids. Germline-derived CDR1 and CDR2 are SNHLY and FYNNEI. Trimming cost V 7 bases and J 2 bases; bases outside gene matches: 3.

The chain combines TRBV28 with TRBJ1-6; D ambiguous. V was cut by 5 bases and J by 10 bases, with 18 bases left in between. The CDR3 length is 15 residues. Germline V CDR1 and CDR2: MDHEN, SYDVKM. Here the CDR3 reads CASSPDRVAGSPLHF. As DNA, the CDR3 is TGTGCCAGCAGTCCTGATCGGGTAGCGGGCTCACCCCTCCACTTT.

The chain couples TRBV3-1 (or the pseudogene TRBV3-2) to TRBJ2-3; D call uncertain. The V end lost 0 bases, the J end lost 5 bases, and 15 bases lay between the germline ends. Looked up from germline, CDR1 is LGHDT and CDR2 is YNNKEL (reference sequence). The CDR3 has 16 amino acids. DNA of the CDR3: TGTGCCAGCAGCCAAGAGTCTTTGGTATCTGGAGATACGCAGTATTTT. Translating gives CASSQESLVSGDTQYF.

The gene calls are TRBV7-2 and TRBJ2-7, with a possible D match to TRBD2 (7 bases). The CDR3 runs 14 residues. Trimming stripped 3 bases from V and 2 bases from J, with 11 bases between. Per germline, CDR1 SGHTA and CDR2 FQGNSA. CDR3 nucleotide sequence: TGTGCCAGCAGCTTCGCGGGGGCCCCCTACGAGCAGTACTTC. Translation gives CASSFAGAPYEQYF.